This is a list of T cell receptor beta chains from one sample in a study of blood T cell repertoires in COVID-19. Clones were read by immunoSEQ multiplex PCR, and TCRdb kept only the in-frame ones, dropping some. Here the sample spans roughly 60,000 clones, roughly 83% being singletons. The sample taken for sequencing was peripheral blood. Receptors were obtained from a man aged 25-40 years with COVID-19, enrolled during active disease. The CDR3 runs from the conserved cysteine through the conserved F or W. Not every row has a clone size; where given, it reads once, few, many or a size class.

clone size	V gene	J gene	CDR3 protein
-	TRBV7-8	TRBJ2-5	CASSSLTGGETQYF
-	TRBV27	TRBJ1-1	CASSYRGRSEAFF
-	TRBV30	TRBJ1-2	CAWSVRWGYTF
-	TRBV11-3	TRBJ2-2	CASSLGGGGGELFF
-	TRBV6-6	TRBJ2-4	CASSYSSLEKNIQYF
-	TRBV29-1	TRBJ2-5	CSVGGQGVPGETQYF
-	TRBV6-5	TRBJ2-4	CASTPDRAQNIQYF
-	TRBV4-2	TRBJ1-5	CASSQEQGSNQPQHF
-	TRBV11-2	TRBJ2-7	CASSLTTGAYEQYF
-	TRBV13	TRBJ2-3	CASSYAGPPGTVNSTDTQYF
-	TRBV29-1	TRBJ2-3	CSVEENSGHTDTQYF
-	TRBV27	TRBJ2-7	CASSFRVGEQYF
few	TRBV15	TRBJ1-6	CATSRDHKGRDLPLHF
-	TRBV7-2	TRBJ1-4	CASSLGGRGDEKLFF
-	TRBV30	TRBJ1-5	CAWNDRGNQPQHF
-	TRBV7-8	TRBJ1-3	CASSLSAGSGNTIYF
once	TRBV19	TRBJ2-1	CASSIVAGNEQFF
-	TRBV28	TRBJ2-3	CASRWSAGADTQYF
once	TRBV9	TRBJ2-2	CASSGKTGATGELFF
-	TRBV4-1	TRBJ2-1	CASSPGPGGLAGAYNEQFF
-	TRBV29-1	TRBJ2-4	CSVRLAGNIQYF
-	TRBV29-1	TRBJ1-3	CSVAPGLNDGNTIYF